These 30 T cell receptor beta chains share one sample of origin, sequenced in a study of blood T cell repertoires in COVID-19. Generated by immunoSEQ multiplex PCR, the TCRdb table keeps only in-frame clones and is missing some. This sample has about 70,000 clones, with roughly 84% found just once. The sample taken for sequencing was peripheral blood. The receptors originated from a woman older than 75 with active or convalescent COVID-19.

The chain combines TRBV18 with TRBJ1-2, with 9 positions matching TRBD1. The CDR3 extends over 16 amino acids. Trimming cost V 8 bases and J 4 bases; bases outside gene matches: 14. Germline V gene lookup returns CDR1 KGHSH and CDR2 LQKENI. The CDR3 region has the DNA TGTGCCAGCCTCCCCGCTTCTACAGGGGGCTCCTATGGCTACACCTTC. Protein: CASLPASTGGSYGYTF. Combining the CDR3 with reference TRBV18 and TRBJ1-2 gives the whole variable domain NAGVMQNPRHLVRRRGQEARLRCSPMKGHSHVYWYRQLPEEGLKFMVYLQKENIIDESGMPKERFSAEFPKEGPSILRIQQVVRGDSAAYFCASLPASTGGSYGYTFGSGTRLTVV.

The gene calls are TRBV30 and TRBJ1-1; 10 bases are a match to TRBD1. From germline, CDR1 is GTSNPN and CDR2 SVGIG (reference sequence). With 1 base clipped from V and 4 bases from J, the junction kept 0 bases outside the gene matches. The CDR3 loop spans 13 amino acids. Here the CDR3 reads CAWSGTGGTEAFF. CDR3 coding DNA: TGTGCCTGGAGTGGGACAGGGGGCACTGAAGCTTTCTTT.

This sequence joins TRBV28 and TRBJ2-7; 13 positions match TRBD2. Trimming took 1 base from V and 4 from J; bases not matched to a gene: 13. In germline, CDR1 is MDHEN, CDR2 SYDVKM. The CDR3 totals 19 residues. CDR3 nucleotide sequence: TGTGCCAGCAGTTTATTCGGACTAGCGGGGGACCAAAATGCGTACGAGCAGTACTTC. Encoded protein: CASSLFGLAGDQNAYEQYF.

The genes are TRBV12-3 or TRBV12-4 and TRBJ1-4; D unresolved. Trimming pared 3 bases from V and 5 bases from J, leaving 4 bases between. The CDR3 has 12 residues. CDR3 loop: CASSLLNEKLFF. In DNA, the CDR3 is TGTGCCAGCAGTTTGTTAAATGAAAAACTGTTTTTT.

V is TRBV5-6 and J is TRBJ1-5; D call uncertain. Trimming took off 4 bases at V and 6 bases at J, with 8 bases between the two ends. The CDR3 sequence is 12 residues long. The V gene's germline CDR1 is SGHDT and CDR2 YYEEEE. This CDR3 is CASSGIGQPQHF. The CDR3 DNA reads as TGTGCCAGCAGCGGCATTGGTCAGCCCCAGCATTTT.

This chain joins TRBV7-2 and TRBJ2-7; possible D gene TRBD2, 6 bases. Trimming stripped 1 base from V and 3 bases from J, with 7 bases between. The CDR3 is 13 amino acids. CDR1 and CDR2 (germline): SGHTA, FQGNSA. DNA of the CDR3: TGTGCCAGCAGCTTAGGACTAGTCTACGAGCAGTACTTC. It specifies CASSLGLVYEQYF.

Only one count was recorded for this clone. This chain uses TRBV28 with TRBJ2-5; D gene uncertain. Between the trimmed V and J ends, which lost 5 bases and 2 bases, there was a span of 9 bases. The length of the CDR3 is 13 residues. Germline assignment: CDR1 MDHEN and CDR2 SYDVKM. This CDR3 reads CASSPIVQETQYF. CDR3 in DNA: TGTGCCAGCAGTCCTATAGTTCAAGAGACCCAGTACTTC.

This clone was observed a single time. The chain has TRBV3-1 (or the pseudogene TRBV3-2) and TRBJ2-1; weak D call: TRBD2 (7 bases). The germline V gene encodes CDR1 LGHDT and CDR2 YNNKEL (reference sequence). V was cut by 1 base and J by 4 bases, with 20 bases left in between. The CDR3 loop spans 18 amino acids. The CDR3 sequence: CASSQAPPAGALYNEQFF. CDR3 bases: TGTGCCAGCAGCCAAGCACCCCCGGCGGGGGCCCTTTACAATGAGCAGTTCTTC.

The CDR3 region is CASSLGGPTSYEQYF. Written as DNA, the CDR3 is TGCGCCAGCAGCTTGGGGGGCCCCACCTCCTACGAGCAGTACTTC. The genes are TRBV5-1 and TRBJ2-7, with D maybe TRBD1 (5 bases). Trimming removed 0 bases from V and 0 bases from J, with 10 bases in between. The CDR3 is made up of 15 amino acids. In germline, CDR1 is SGHRS, CDR2 YFSETQ.

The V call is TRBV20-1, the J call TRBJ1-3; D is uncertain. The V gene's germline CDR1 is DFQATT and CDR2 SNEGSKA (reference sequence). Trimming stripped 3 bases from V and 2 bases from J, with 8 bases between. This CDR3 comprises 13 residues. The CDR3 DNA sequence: TGCAGTGCTAGTTTCGGGGCTGGAAACACCATATATTTT. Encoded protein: CSASFGAGNTIYF.

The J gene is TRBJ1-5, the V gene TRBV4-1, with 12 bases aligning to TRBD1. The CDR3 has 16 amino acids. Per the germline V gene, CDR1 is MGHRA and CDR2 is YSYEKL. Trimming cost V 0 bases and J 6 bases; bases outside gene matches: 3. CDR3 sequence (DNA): TGCGCCAGCAGCCAAGAGGGGACAGGGGGCAGTCAGCCCCAGCATTTT. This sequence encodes CASSQEGTGGSQPQHF.

CDR3 sequence (DNA): TGTGCCAGCAGTTACCTCGCGGGGGGGCTCACCGGGGAGCTGTTTTTT. Protein sequence: CASSYLAGGLTGELFF. The rearrangement joins TRBV6-5 to TRBJ2-2, with 9 nucleotides matching TRBD2. The CDR3 extends over 16 amino acids. Germline CDR1 reads MNHEY; CDR2 reads SVGAGI. The J segment lost 4 bases and the V segment lost 2 bases, leaving 5 bases of the junction unmatched.

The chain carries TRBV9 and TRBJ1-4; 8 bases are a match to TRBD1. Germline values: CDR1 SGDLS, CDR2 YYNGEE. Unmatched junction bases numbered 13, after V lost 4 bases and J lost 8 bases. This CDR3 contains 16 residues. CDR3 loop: CASSPHTGGFEEKLFF. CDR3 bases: TGTGCCAGCAGCCCCCATACAGGGGGGTTTGAAGAAAAACTGTTTTTT.

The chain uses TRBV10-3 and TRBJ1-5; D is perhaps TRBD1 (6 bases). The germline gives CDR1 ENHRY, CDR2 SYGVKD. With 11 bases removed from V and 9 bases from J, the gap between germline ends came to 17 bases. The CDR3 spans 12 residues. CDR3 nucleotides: TGTGCCGCCGGGACCCCCAGGGGGCCCCAGCATTTT. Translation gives CAAGTPRGPQHF.

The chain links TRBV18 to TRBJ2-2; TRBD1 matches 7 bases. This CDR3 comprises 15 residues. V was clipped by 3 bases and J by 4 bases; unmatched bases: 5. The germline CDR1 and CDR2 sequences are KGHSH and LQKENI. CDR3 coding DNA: TGTGCCAGCTCACCCGGACAGGTGGGCACCGGGGAGCTGTTTTTT. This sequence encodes CASSPGQVGTGELFF.

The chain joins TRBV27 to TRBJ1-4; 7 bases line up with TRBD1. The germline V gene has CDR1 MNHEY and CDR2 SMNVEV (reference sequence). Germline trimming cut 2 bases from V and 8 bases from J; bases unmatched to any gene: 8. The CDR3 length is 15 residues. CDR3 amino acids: CASSLGTGVGEKLFF. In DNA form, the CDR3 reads TGTGCCAGCAGTTTAGGAACAGGGGTTGGCGAAAAACTGTTTTTT.

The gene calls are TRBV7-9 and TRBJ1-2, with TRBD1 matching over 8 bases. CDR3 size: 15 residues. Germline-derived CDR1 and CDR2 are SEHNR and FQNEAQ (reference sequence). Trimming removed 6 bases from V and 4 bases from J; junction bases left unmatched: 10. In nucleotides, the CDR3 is TGTGCCAGCAGTATAACAGGGGGACCAGGCTATGGCTACACCTTC. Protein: CASSITGGPGYGYTF.

The CDR3 reads CASSGRTGTGGSPLHF. In DNA form, the CDR3 reads TGTGCCAGCAGCGGCCGAACCGGGACAGGTGGCTCACCCCTCCACTTT. The V and J genes are TRBV28 and TRBJ1-6, with 8 bases matching TRBD1. Germline V CDR1 and CDR2: MDHEN, SYDVKM. The CDR3 runs 16 residues. V was pared by 6 bases and J by 10 bases, with 14 bases of the junction left unmatched.

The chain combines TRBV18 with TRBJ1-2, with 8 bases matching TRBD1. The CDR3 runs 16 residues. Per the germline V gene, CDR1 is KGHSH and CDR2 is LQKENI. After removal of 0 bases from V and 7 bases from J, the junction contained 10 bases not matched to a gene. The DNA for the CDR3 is TGTGCCAGCTCACCACCCGGGACAGGTATCAAGGCTGGCTACACCTTC. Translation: CASSPPGTGIKAGYTF. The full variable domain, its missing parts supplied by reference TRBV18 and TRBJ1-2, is NAGVMQNPRHLVRRRGQEARLRCSPMKGHSHVYWYRQLPEEGLKFMVYLQKENIIDESGMPKERFSAEFPKEGPSILRIQQVVRGDSAAYFCASSPPGTGIKAGYTFGSGTRLTVV.

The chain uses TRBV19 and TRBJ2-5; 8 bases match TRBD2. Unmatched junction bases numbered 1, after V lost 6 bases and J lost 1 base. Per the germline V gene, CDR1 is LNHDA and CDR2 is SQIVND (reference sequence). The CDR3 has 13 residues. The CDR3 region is CASRTSGQETQYF. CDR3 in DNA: TGTGCCAGTAGAACTAGCGGCCAAGAGACCCAGTACTTC.

The CDR3 loop is CASSLYRLAGDEQFF. The CDR3 region has the DNA TGTGCCAGCAGCTTATATCGGCTAGCGGGGGATGAGCAGTTCTTC. This chain joins TRBV7-2 and TRBJ2-1; TRBD2 aligns across 10 bases. Germline CDR1 SGHTA, CDR2 FQGNSA. CDR3 length: 15 residues. Losses at the gene ends were 2 bases for V and 8 bases for J; bases not matched to a gene: 6.

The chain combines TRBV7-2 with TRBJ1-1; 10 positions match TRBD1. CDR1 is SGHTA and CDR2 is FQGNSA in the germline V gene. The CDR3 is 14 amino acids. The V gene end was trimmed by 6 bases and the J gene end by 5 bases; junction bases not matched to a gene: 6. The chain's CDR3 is CASSRTGGITEAFF. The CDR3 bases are TGTGCCAGCAGTAGGACAGGGGGTATTACTGAAGCTTTCTTT.

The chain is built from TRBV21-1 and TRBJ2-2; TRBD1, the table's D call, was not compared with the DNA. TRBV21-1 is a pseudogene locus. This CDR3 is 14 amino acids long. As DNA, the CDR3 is TGTGCCAGCAGCCTACGCGACAGAACCGGGGAGCTGTTTTTT. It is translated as CASSLRDRTGELFF.

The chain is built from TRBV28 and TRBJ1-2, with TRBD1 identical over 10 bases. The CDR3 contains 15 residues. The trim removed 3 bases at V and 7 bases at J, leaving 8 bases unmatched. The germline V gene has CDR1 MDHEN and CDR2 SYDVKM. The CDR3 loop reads CASSLAGQGLGGYTF. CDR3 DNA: TGTGCCAGCAGTTTGGCGGGACAGGGGCTAGGTGGCTACACCTTC.

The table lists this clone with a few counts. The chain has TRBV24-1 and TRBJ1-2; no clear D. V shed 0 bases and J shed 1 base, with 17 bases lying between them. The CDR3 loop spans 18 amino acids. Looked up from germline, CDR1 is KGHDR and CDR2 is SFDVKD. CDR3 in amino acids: CATSDLKTLPTYNYGYTF. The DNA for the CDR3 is TGTGCCACCAGTGATTTGAAAACTCTCCCAACTTATAACTATGGCTACACCTTC.

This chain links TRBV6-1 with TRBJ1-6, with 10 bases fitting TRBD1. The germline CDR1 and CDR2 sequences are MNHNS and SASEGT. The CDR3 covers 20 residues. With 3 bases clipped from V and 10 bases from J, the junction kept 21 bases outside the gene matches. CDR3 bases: TGTGCCAGCAGTGACCCCGGGACAGGGGCTTTGGGGGTTATAAACTCACCCCTCCACTTT. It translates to CASSDPGTGALGVINSPLHF.

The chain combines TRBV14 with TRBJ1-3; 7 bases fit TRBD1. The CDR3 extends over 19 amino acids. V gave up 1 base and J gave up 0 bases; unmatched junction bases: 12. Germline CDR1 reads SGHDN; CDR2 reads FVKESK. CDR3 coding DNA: TGTGCCAGCAGCCAAGGATTCAGGGGGTTTCCCCGCTCTGGAAACACCATATATTTT. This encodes CASSQGFRGFPRSGNTIYF.

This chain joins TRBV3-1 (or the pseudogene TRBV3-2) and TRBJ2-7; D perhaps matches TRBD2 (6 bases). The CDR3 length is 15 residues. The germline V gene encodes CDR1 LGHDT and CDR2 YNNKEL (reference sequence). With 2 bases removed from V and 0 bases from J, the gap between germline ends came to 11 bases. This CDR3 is CASSQWNGGSYEQYF. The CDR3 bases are TGTGCCAGCAGCCAATGGAACGGGGGCTCCTACGAGCAGTACTTC.

For the CDR3, the DNA is TGTGCCAGCAGCCGAGATTTAAACTTGGGCAGGGGGTCCTACGAGCAGTACTTC. Translation: CASSRDLNLGRGSYEQYF. V is TRBV11-2 and J is TRBJ2-7, with 7 bases identical to TRBD1. Germline CDR1 is SGHAT and CDR2 is FQNNGV. V lost 5 bases to trimming and J lost 1 base; unmatched junction nucleotides: 17. The length of the CDR3 is 18 residues.

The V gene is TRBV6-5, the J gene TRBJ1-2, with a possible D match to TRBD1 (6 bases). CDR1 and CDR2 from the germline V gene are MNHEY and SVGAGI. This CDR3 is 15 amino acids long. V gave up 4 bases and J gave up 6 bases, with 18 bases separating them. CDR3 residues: CASSSPYREVNGYTF. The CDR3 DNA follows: TGTGCCAGCAGTTCCCCCTACAGGGAAGTGAATGGCTACACCTTC.